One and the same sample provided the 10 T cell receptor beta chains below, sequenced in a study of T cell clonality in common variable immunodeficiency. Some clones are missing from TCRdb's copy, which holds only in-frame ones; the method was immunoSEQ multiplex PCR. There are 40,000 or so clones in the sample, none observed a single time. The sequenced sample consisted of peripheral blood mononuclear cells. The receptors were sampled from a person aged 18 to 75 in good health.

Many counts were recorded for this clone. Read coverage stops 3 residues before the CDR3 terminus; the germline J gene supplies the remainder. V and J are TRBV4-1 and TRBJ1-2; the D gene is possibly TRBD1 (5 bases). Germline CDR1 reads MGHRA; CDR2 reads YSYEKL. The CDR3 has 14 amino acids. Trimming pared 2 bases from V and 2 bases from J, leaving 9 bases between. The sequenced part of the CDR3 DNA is TGCGCCAGCAGCCAATTCGGGGGAAACTATGGC. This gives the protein CASSQFGGNYG. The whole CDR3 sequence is CASSQFGGNYGYTF.

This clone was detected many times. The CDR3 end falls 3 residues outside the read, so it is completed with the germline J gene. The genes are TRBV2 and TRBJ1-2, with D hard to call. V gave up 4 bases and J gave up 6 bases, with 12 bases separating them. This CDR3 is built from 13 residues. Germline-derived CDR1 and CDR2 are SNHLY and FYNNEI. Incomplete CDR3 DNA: TGTGCCAGCAGTGGGCGGACGGGGAATGGC. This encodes CASSGRTGNG. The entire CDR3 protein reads CASSGRTGNGYTF.

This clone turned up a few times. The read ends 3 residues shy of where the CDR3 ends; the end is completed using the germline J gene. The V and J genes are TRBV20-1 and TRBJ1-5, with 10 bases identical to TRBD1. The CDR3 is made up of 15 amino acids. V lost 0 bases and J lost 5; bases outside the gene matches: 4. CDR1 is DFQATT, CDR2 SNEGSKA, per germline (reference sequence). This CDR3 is CSARETGGDYQPQHF. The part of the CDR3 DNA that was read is TGCAGTGCTAGAGAGACAGGGGGCGACTATCAGCCC.

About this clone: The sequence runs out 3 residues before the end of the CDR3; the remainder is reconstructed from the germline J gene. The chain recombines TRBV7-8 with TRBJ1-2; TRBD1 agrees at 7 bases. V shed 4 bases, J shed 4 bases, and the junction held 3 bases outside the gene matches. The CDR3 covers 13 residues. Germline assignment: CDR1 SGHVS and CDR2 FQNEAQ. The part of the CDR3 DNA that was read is TGTGCCAGCAGCTCGGACAGGTCCTATGGC. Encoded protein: CASSSDRSYG. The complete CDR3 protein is CASSSDRSYGYTF. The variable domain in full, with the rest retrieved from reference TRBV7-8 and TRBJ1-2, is GAGVSQSPRYKVAKRGQDVALRCDPISGHVSLFWYQQALGQGPEFLTYFQNEAQLDKSGLPSDRFFAERPEGSVSTLKIQRTQQEDSAVYLCASSSDRSYGYTFGSGTRLTVV.

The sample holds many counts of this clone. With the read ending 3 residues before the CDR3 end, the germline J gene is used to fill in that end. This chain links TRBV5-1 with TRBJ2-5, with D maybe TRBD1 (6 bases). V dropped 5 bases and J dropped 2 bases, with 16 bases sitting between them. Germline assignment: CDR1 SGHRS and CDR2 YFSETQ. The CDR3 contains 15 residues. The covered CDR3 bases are TGCGCCAGCAGTCAAACCGGGACATCGCAAGAGACC. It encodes CASSQTGTSQET. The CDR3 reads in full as CASSQTGTSQETQYF.

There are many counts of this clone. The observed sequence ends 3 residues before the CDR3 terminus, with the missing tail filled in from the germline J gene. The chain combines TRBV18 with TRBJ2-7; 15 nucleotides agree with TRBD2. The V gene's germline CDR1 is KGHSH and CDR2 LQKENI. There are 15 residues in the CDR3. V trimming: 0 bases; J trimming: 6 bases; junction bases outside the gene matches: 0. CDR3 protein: CASSPPGLAGGEQYF. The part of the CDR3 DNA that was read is TGTGCCAGCTCACCACCGGGACTAGCGGGAGGCGAG.

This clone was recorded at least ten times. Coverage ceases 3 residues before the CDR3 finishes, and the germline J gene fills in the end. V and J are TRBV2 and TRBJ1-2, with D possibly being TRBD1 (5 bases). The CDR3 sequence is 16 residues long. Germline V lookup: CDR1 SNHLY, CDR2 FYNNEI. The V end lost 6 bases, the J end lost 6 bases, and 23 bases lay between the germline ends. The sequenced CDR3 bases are TGTGCCAGCAGCCAGAATAGTCCCGGGGGGAGTAATGGC. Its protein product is CASSQNSPGGSNG. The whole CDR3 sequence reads CASSQNSPGGSNGYTF.

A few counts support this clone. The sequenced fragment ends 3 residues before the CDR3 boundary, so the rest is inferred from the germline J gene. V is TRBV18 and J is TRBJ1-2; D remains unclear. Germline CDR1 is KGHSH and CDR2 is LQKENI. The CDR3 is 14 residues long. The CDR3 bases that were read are TGTGCCAGCTCCCCGATTGGCGACGGGTGGGGC. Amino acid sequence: CASSPIGDGWG. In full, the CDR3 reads CASSPIGDGWGYTF.

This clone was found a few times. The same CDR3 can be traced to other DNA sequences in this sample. Partial CDR3 DNA: TGTGCCAGTAGTCCAGGGAGCTCCTATAATTCACCC. Protein sequence: CASSPGSSYNSP. In full, the CDR3 is CASSPGSSYNSPLHF. The chain employs TRBV19 and TRBJ1-6; possibly TRBD1 for D (5 bases). The read ends 3 residues before the CDR3 terminus; that terminus is restored from the germline J gene. Trimming stripped 5 bases from V and 0 bases from J, with 8 bases between. The V gene's germline CDR1 is LNHDA and CDR2 SQIVND (reference sequence). CDR3 length: 15 amino acids.

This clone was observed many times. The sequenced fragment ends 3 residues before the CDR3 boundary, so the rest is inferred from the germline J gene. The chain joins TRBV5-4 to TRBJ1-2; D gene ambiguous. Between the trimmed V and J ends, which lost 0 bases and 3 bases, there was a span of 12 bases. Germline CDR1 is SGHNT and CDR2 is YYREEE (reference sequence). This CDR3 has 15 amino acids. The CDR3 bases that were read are TGTGCCAGCAGCTTGGAGTCGCAGGCTTACTATGGC. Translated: CASSLESQAYYG. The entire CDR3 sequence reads CASSLESQAYYGYTF.